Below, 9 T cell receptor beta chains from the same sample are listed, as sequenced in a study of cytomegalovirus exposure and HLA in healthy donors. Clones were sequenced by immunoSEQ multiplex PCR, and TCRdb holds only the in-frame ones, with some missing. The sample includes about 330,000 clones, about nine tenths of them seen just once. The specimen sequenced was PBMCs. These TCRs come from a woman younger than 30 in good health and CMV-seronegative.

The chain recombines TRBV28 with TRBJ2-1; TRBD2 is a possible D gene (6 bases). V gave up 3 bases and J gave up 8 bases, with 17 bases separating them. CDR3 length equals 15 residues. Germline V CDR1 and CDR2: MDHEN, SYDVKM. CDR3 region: CASSFLGGLNDEQFF. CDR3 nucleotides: TGTGCCAGCAGTTTCCTTGGGGGACTGAACGATGAGCAGTTCTTC.

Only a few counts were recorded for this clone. The CDR3 reads CASSLGQFNQPQHF. In DNA form, the CDR3 reads TGTGCCAGCAGCCTCGGACAGTTCAATCAGCCCCAGCATTTT. This chain joins TRBV6-5 and TRBJ1-5; the D gene is possibly TRBD1 (6 bases). Germline CDR1 is MNHEY and CDR2 is SVGAGI. V gave up 6 bases and J gave up 3 bases, with 12 bases separating them. This CDR3 is 14 amino acids long.

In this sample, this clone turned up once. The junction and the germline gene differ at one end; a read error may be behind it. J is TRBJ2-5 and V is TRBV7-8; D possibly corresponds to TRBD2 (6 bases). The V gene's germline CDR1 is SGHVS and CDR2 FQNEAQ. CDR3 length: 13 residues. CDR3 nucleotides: TGTGCCAGCAGCCGAATGGGAAGGGACTGGGAAGACTTC. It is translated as CASSRMGRDWEDF.

The CDR3 DNA sequence: TGTGCCAGCAGCTTAGGGCGGGATCCGGCAGATACGCAGTATTTT. It codes for CASSLGRDPADTQYF. The chain recombines TRBV7-8 with TRBJ2-3, with D maybe TRBD2 (6 bases). CDR1 SGHVS and CDR2 FQNEAQ come from the germline V gene. The CDR3 is 15 residues long. V was shortened by 1 base and J by 4 bases, with 12 bases between the two germline ends.

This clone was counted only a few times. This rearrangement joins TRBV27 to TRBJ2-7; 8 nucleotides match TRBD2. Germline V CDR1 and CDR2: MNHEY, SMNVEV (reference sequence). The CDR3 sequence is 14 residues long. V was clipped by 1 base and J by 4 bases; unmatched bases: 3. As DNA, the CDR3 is TGTGCCAGCAGTTTATTATCGGGGGGGTACGAGCAGTACTTC. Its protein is CASSLLSGGYEQYF.

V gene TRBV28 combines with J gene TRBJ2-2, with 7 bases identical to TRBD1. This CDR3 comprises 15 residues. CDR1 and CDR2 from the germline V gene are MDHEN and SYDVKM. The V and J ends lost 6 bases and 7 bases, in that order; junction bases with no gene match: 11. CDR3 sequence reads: CASRPLTGSHGELFF. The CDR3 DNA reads TGTGCCAGCAGACCCTTGACAGGGAGTCACGGGGAGCTGTTTTTT.

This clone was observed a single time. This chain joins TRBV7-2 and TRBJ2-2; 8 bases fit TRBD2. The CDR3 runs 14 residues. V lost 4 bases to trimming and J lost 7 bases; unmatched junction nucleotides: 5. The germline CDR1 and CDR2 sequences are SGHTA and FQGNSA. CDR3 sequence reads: CASSSGLEGGELFF. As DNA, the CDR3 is TGTGCCAGCAGCTCGGGACTAGAAGGCGGGGAGCTGTTTTTT.

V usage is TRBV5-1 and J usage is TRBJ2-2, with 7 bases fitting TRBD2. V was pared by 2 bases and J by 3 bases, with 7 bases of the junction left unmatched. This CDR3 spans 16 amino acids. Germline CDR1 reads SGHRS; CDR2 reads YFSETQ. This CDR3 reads CASSFGASGYTGELFF. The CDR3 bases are TGCGCCAGCAGCTTCGGGGCTAGCGGCTACACCGGGGAGCTGTTTTTT.

CDR3 nucleotides: TGTGCCAGCAGTCCCGGGACAGCTTACACTGAAGCTTTCTTT. It is translated as CASSPGTAYTEAFF. The rearrangement links TRBV28 to TRBJ1-1, with 7 bases that match TRBD1. Per germline, CDR1 MDHEN and CDR2 SYDVKM. The V and J ends lost 5 bases and 3 bases, in that order; junction bases with no gene match: 6. This CDR3 comprises 14 residues. The whole variable domain, remainder taken from reference TRBV28 and TRBJ1-1, is DVKVTQSSRYLVKRTGEKVFLECVQDMDHENMFWYRQDPGLGLRLIYFSYDVKMKEKGDIPEGYSVSREKKERFSLILESASTNQTSMYLCASSPGTAYTEAFFGQGTRLTVV.